This T cell receptor (beta chain) was documented in a study of cytomegalovirus exposure and HLA in healthy donors. Whole-study findings and limits: Most observed TCR sequences were rare, whereas some public TCRs were detected in many donors.

A roughly 120-subject validation cohort, separate from the approximately 690-subject first cohort, supplied the donors. Points on this clone: The target antigen is unknown.

Profiled with immunoSEQ multiplex PCR; TCRdb holds only in-frame clones, not every one. The sample yields about 180,000 clones, 75% to 90% seen once. This CDR3 spans 14 amino acids. Trimming removed 3 bases from V and 5 bases from J; junction bases left unmatched: 6. Germline V CDR1 and CDR2: MDHEN, SYDVKM. Material for sequencing was PBMCs. V and J are TRBV28 and TRBJ1-2; TRBD1 matches at 7 bases. The receptor was isolated from a man aged 18 to 30 in good health and CMV-seropositive. The DNA for the CDR3 is TGTGCCAGCAGTTTGCCGACAGGGTCGTATGGCTACACCTTC. Its translation is CASSLPTGSYGYTF.